This T cell receptor (beta chain) was found in a study of human T cells and chemical hapten exposure. Study findings and constraints: Counts of TCRs above 1 in 1000 frequency stayed unchanged with DPC sensitization.

The time point: pre-sensitization, week 0. The treatment: therapeutic diphenylcyclopropenone sensitization with weekly scalp DPC. Blood sampling occurred before each patch-test application. Via MiXCR, TCRdb re-called the RACE reads, giving one row per CDR3 protein. The data hold 80,000 to 100,000 distinct CDR3 sequences, with 8% to 10% observed a single time. As for this clonotype: The antigen remains unidentified.

The CDR3 runs 15 residues. Trimming left V 7 bases short and J 8 bases short, with 18 bases between. Here the sequenced sample was whole blood, taken in connection with sensitization to the hapten diphenylcyclopropenone (DPC). This receptor was taken from a woman between 40 and 50 years old with alopecia areata. Some clones in this sample may be carry-over from other donors' samples. The chain links TRBV12-3 or TRBV12-4 to TRBJ1-6; D call uncertain. CDR3 in DNA: TGTGCCAGCACCGTAAAAAGGGCCGGGCATTCACCCCTCCACTTT. This gives the protein CASTVKRAGHSPLHF.